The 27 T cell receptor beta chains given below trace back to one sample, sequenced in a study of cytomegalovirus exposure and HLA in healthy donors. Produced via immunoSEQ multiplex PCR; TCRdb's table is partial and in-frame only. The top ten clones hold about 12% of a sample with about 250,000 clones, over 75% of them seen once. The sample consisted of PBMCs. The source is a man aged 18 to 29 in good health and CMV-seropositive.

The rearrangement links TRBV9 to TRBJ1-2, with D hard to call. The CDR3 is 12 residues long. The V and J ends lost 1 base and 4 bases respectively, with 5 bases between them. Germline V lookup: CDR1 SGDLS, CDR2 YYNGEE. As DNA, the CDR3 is TGTGCCAGCAGCGTACCGTCCTATGGCTACACCTTC. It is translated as CASSVPSYGYTF.

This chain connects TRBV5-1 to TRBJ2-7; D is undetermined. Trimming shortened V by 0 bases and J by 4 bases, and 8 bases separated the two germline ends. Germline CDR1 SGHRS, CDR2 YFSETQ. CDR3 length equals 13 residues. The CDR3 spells CASSLVSVYEQYF. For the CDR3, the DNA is TGCGCCAGCAGCTTGGTTTCCGTTTACGAGCAGTACTTC.

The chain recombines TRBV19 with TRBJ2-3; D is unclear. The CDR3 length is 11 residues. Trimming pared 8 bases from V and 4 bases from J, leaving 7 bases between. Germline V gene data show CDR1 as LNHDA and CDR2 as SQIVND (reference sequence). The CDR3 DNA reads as TGTGCCAGTGGGCAGTCAGATACGCAGTATTTT. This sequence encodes CASGQSDTQYF. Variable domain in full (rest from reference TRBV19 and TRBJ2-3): DGGITQSPKYLFRKEGQNVTLSCEQNLNHDAMYWYRQDPGQGLRLIYYSQIVNDFQKGDIAEGYSVSREKKESFPLTVTSAQKNPTAFYLCASGQSDTQYFGPGTRLTVL.

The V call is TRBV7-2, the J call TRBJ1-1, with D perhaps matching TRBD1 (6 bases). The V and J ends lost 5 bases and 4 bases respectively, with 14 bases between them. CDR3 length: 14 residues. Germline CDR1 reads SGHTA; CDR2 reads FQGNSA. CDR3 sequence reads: CASSVQGKGTEAFF. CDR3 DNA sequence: TGTGCCAGCAGCGTCCAGGGGAAAGGCACTGAAGCTTTCTTT.

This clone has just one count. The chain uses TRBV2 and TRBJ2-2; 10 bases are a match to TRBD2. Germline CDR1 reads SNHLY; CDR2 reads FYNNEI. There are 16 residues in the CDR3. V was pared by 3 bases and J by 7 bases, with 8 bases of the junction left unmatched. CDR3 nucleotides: TGTGCCAGCAGTGATGGGCGACTAGCGGGTTTCGGGGAGCTGTTTTTT. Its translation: CASSDGRLAGFGELFF.

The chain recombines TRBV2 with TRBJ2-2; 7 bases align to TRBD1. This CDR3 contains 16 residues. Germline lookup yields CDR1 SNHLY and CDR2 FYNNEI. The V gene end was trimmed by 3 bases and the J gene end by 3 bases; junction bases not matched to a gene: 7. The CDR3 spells CASSDRDRRDTGELFF. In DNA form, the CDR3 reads TGTGCCAGCAGTGACCGGGACAGACGAGACACCGGGGAGCTGTTTTTT.

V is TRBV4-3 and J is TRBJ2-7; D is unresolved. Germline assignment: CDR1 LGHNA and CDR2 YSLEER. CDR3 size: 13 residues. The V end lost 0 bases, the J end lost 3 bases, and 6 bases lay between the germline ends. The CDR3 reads CASSQDRNYEQYF. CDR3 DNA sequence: TGCGCCAGCAGCCAAGATCGAAACTACGAGCAGTACTTC.

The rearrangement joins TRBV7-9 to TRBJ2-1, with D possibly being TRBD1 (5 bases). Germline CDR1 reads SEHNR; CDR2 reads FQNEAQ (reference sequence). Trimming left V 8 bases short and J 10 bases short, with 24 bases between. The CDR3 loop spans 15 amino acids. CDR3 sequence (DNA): TGTGCCAGCTTAGGGATGGGCAGGGTGCAAGAGGAGCAGTTCTTC. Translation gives CASLGMGRVQEEQFF.

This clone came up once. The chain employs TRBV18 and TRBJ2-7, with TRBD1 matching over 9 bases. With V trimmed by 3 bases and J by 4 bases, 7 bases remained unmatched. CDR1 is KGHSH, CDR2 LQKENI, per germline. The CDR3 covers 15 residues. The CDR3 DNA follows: TGTGCCAGCTCACCGGGACAGGGACCGCTTTACGAGCAGTACTTC. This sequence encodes CASSPGQGPLYEQYF.

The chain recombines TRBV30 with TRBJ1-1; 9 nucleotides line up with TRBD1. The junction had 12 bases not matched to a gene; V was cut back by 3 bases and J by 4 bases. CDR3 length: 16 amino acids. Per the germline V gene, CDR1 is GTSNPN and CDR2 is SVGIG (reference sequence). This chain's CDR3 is CAWRRTGVGVSTEAFF. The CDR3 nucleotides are TGTGCCTGGAGAAGGACAGGGGTAGGAGTGAGCACTGAAGCTTTCTTT.

The CDR3 sequence: CASSYRAGNQPQHF. CDR3 in DNA: TGTGCCAGCAGTTACAGGGCGGGCAATCAGCCCCAGCATTTT. The chain combines TRBV6-5 with TRBJ1-5; D uncertain. Trimming removed 2 bases from V and 2 bases from J, with 7 bases in between. This CDR3 has 14 amino acids. Germline loops: CDR1 MNHEY, CDR2 SVGAGI.

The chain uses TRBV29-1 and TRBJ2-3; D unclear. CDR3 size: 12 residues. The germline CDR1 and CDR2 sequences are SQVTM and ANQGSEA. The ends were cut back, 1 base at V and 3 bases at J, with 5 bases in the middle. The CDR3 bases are TGCAGCGTTGAAGGACCAACAGATACGCAGTATTTT. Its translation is CSVEGPTDTQYF.

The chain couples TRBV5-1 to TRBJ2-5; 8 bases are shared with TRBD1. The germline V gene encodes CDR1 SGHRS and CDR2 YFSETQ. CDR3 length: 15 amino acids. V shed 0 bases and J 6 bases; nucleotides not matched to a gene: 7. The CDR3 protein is CASSLGQGAGQTQYF. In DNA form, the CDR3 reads TGCGCCAGCAGCTTGGGGCAGGGGGCTGGTCAGACCCAGTACTTC.

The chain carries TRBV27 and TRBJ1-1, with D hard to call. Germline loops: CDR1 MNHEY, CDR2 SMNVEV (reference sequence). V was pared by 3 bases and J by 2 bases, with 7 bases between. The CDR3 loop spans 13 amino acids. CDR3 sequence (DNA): TGTGCCAGCAGTTTTAGGAGAAACACTGAAGCTTTCTTT. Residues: CASSFRRNTEAFF.

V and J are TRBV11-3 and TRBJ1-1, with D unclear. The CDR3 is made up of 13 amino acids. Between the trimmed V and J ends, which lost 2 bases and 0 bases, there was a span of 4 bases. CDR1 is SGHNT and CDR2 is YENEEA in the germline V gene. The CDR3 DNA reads TGTGCCAGCAGCTTAAATCTGAACACTGAAGCTTTCTTT. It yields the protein CASSLNLNTEAFF.

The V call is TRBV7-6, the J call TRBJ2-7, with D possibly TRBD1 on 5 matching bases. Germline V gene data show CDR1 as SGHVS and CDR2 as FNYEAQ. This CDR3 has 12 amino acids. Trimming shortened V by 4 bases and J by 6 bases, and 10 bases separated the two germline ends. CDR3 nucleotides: TGTGCCAGCAGCTCCTCAGGGCCCGAGCAGTACTTC. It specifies CASSSSGPEQYF.

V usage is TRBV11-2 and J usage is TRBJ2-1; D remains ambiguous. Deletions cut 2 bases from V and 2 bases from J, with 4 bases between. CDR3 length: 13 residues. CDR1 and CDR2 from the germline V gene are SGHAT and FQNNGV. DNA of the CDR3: TGTGCCAGCAGCTTAATGGCCTACAATGAGCAGTTCTTC. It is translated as CASSLMAYNEQFF.

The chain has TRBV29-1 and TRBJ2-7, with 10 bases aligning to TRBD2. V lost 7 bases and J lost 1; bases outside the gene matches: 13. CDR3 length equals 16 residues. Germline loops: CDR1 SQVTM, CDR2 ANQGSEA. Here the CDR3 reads CSAAGQLAGRSYEQYF. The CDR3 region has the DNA TGCAGCGCCGCTGGCCAACTAGCGGGAAGGTCCTACGAGCAGTACTTC.

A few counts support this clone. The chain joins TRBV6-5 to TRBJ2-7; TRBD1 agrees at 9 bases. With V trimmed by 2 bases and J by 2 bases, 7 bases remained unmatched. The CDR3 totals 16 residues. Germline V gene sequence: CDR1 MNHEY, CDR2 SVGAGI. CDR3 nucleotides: TGTGCCAGCAGTTACGGAGCCGGGACAGGGACCTACGAGCAGTACTTC. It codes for CASSYGAGTGTYEQYF.

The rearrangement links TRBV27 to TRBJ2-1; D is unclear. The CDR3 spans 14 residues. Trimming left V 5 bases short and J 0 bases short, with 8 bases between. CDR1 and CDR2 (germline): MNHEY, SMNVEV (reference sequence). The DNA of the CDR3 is TGTGCCAGCAGTCTCAGTATCTCCTACAATGAGCAGTTCTTC. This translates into CASSLSISYNEQFF.

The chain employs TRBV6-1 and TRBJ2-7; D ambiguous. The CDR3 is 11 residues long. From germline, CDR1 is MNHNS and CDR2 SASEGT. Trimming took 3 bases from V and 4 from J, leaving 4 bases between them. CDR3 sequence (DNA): TGTGCCAGCAGTGACTCTTACGAGCAGTACTTC. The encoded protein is CASSDSYEQYF.

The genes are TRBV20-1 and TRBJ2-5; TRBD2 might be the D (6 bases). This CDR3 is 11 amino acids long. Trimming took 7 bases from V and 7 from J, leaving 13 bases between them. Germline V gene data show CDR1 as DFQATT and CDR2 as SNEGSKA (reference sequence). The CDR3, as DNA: TGCAGTGTTCTAGCGAGGGGGACCCAGTACTTC. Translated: CSVLARGTQYF.

CDR3 nucleotide sequence: TGCGCCAGCAGCCAGCGTAGCGGGACCAGTTACTACGAGCAGTACTTC. It yields the protein CASSQRSGTSYYEQYF. The rearrangement joins TRBV4-3 to TRBJ2-7; TRBD2 matches at 8 bases. There are 16 residues in the CDR3. Germline V gives CDR1 LGHNA, CDR2 YSLEER. With 3 bases clipped from V and 3 bases from J, the junction kept 10 bases outside the gene matches.

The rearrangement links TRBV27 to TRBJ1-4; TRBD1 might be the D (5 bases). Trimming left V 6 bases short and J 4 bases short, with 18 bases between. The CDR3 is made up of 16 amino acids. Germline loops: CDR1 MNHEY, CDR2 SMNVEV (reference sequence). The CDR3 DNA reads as TGTGCCAGCAGATCACGATCTGGGGCGCTTAATGAAAAACTGTTTTTT. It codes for CASRSRSGALNEKLFF. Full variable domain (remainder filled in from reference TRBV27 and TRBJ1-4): EAQVTQNPRYLITVTGKKLTVTCSQNMNHEYMSWYRQDPGLGLRQIYYSMNVEVTDKGDVPEGYKVSRKEKRNFPLILESPSPNQTSLYFCASRSRSGALNEKLFFGSGTQLSVL.

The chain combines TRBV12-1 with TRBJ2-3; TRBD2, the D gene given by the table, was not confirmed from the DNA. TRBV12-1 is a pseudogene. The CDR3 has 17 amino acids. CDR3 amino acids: CASSRTWREGARDTQYF. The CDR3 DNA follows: TGTGCCAGCAGCCGCACGTGGCGGGAGGGGGCCAGAGATACGCAGTATTTT.

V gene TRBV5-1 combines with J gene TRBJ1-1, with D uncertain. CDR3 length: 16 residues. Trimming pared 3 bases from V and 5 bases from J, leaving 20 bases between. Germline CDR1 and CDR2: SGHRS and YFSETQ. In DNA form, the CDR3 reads TGCGCCAGCAGCTACCCAAACCGGAGAGGGCGGACTGAAGCTTTCTTT. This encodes CASSYPNRRGRTEAFF.

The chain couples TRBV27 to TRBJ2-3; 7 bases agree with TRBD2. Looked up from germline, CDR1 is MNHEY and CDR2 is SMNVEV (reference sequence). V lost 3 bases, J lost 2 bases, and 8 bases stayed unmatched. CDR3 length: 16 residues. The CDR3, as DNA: TGTGCCAGCAGTTTTCTTCGCGGGAGAACCACAGATACGCAGTATTTT. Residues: CASSFLRGRTTDTQYF.